This T cell receptor (beta chain) was identified during a study of tumor-infiltrating lymphocytes in primary liver carcinoma. With 4 bases clipped from V and 5 bases from J, the junction kept 8 bases outside the gene matches. The CDR3 length is 15 residues. The germline V gene has CDR1 SGHRS and CDR2 YFSETQ. Starting material for RNA and DNA co-extraction consisted of 20-30 mg of unsorted bulk tissue. A primer matching the constant region was used to make TCR beta cDNA from approximately 520 ng of total RNA. Libraries covering TCR beta were generated through three nested multiplex PCR rounds (using a slightly modified ARM-PCR). Both of the initial two PCR rounds ran for approximately 10 cycles and employed TRBV1-TRBV30 forward primers alongside a C-beta reverse primer. Using its own MiXCR run on the multiplex PCR reads, TCRdb lists one record per CDR3 protein. The data show some 87,000 distinct CDR3 sequences, approximately 72% seen once.

This clonotype has a handful of counts. The chain recombines TRBV5-1 with TRBJ2-1; 8 positions match TRBD2. The sequenced sample was tumor-adjacent normal liver tissue. This receptor was taken from a man aged 40-50 years with primary liver carcinoma and hepatitis B virus infection. The CDR3 region is CASSRLAPQDNEQFF. Here the CDR3 DNA reads TGCGCCAGCAGCCGACTAGCGCCCCAAGACAATGAGCAGTTCTTC. Combining the CDR3 with reference TRBV5-1 and TRBJ2-1 gives the whole variable domain KAGVTQTPRYLIKTRGQQVTLSCSPISGHRSVSWYQQTPGQGLQFLFEYFSETQRNKGNFPGRFSGRQFSNSRSEMNVSTLELGDSALYLCASSRLAPQDNEQFFGPGTRLTVL.